The present entry profiles one TCR beta chain with its context. V gave up 7 bases and J gave up 5 bases; unmatched junction bases: 9. Germline CDR1 SNHLY, CDR2 FYNNEI. The CDR3 extends over 15 amino acids. The record originates from a study of control samples from healthy donors and cancer patients. TCRdb's table, derived via immunoSEQ multiplex PCR, lists solely in-frame clones and lacks some. The data hold under 150,000 clones, with 85% to 90% observed a single time. Sequenced input: blood. The gene calls are TRBV2 and TRBJ2-1; 9 bases agree with TRBD2. The sequence derives from a woman aged 70-85 years in good health. The CDR3 protein is CASKPLAGFNNEQFF. The CDR3 coding sequence is TGTGCCAGCAAACCCCTAGCGGGGTTCAACAATGAGCAGTTCTTC.